This T cell receptor (beta chain) appears in the sequencing data of a study of long-term antiretroviral therapy in people with HIV. Looking at the study overall: Collection of the earliest samples took place about a decade ahead of the 2015 immediate-ART recommendation. Whole-study findings and limits: Pre-ART-expanded clones dominated the repertoire at all time points. Data on ART adherence, viral resistance or therapy changes were unavailable.

Germline V CDR1 and CDR2: LNHDA, SQIVND (reference sequence). The CDR3 covers 14 residues. V shed 5 bases and J 12 bases; nucleotides not matched to a gene: 8. A v3.0 immunoSEQ assay was performed at survey level. Generated by immunoSEQ multiplex PCR, the TCRdb table keeps only in-frame clones and is missing some. Among about 27,000 clones listed, 65% to 85% were seen once. This clone was recorded once. Its antigen is unidentified. Roughly 1-10 million cryopreserved PBMC were held in samples before DNA extraction. This TCR came from a middle-aged man with HIV. J is TRBJ2-3 and V is TRBV19; 13 bases align to TRBD2. Material: unsorted PBMCs, obtained 3 years after starting antiretroviral therapy. CDR3 protein: CASSDTSGRAFQYF. The CDR3 DNA sequence: TGTGCCAGTAGTGATACTAGCGGGAGGGCCTTTCAGTATTTT.